These 3 T cell receptor beta chains came from one sample sequenced in a study of blood T cell repertoires in COVID-19. Method: immunoSEQ multiplex PCR; TCRdb's copy keeps in-frame clones and lacks some. Of 55,000 to 90,000 clones in the sample, more than 65% were seen once. Sequences were obtained from peripheral blood. The receptors stem from a woman aged 70-85 years with acute or convalescent COVID-19.

The genes are TRBV3-1 (or the pseudogene TRBV3-2) and TRBJ1-2; the D gene is possibly TRBD1 (6 bases). Trimming took 0 bases from V and 6 from J, leaving 14 bases between them. The germline CDR1 and CDR2 sequences are LGHDT and YNNKEL (reference sequence). The CDR3 loop spans 15 amino acids. CDR3 DNA sequence: TGTGCCAGCAGCCAAGAGGGGGCGGAAACCCATGGCTACACCTTC. Its protein is CASSQEGAETHGYTF.

The chain joins TRBV10-3 to TRBJ1-4, with D unresolved. Trimming took off 3 bases at V and 4 bases at J, with 12 bases between the two ends. Germline CDR1 and CDR2: ENHRY and SYGVKD. This CDR3 contains 15 residues. The CDR3 spells CAISDGRSNNEKLFF. The CDR3 DNA reads as TGTGCCATCAGTGATGGGAGGAGCAATAATGAAAAACTGTTTTTT.

The chain recombines TRBV30 with TRBJ2-6; the D gene is possibly TRBD1 (6 bases). The CDR3 loop spans 15 amino acids. Germline loops: CDR1 GTSNPN, CDR2 SVGIG (reference sequence). The CDR3 region is CAAGTLGSGANVLTF. In nucleotides, the CDR3 is TGTGCGGCCGGGACACTAGGCTCTGGGGCCAACGTCCTGACTTTC.